This paragraph covers one T cell receptor (beta chain) sequence. Its antigen is undetermined. The source of the sample is a study of cytomegalovirus exposure and HLA in healthy donors. PCR primers comprised 60 Vbeta and 13 Jbeta primers. Assay: immunoSEQ multiplex PCR; the TCRdb copy retains only in-frame clones and omits some. The table lists 100,000 to 150,000 clones, 65% to 75% of them singletons. Germline V gene data show CDR1 as SGHRS and CDR2 as YFSETQ. CDR3 length equals 15 residues. The trim removed 1 base at V and 4 bases at J, leaving 5 bases unmatched. General observations from the study: There were around 160 TCR beta chains listed as cytomegalovirus-associated.

The TCR was taken from a man aged 35 to 55 in good health and CMV-seropositive. Source material: PBMCs. This chain connects TRBV5-1 to TRBJ2-1; 7 positions agree with TRBD2. The CDR3 DNA is TGCGCCAGCAGCTTGCGGGCGGGGGATTACAATGAGCAGTTCTTC. It translates to CASSLRAGDYNEQFF.